This T cell receptor beta chain was sequenced in a study of technical replicates of blood from a few donors. Produced via immunoSEQ multiplex PCR; TCRdb's table is partial and in-frame only. The data hold tens of thousands of clones, with 95% to 98% observed a single time. CDR1 and CDR2 from the germline V gene are MNHEY and SVGAGI. CDR3 length equals 15 residues. The V and J ends lost 4 bases and 8 bases respectively, with 17 bases between them. The receptor's source is a human donor in good health. This chain links TRBV6-5 with TRBJ1-4; D is unresolved. Sequenced sample: T cells isolated from PBMCs. Here the CDR3 DNA reads TGTGCCAGCAGTTCTGAGGGATACGCACGAGAAAAACTGTTTTTT. Amino acid sequence: CASSSEGYAREKLFF.